The rows below give T cell receptor beta chains drawn from one sample of a study of response to subunit inactivated influenza vaccine. Each CDR3 protein is one row after TCRdb ran MiXCR on the RT-PCR reads. The profile covers roughly 700,000 distinct CDR3 sequences, with 15% to 18% appearing a single time and around a tenth taken by the ten largest. Sequenced material: PBMCs from blood, taken 12 days after vaccination. These receptors originate from a man aged 50 or older who received an inactivated influenza vaccine. The CDR3 runs from the conserved cysteine through the conserved F or W. A D gene is named only where the DNA matches it firmly. Clone size is given for some rows only: seen once, a few or many times, or a class if the clone is expanded.

D,V,size,J,DNA,CDR3
-,TRBV27,-,TRBJ1-6,TGTGCCAGCAGTAAACAGGGTTCCTATAATTCACCCCTCCACTTT,CASSKQGSYNSPLHF
TRBD2,TRBV5-5,few,TRBJ2-2,TGTGCCAGCAGATTTTCCGGGACTAGCGGCGCGGGGGAGCTGTTTTTT,CASRFSGTSGAGELFF
-,TRBV30,-,TRBJ2-7,TGTGCCTGGAGTGTCCAGGGTGGCTTATTCGAGCAGTACTTC,CAWSVQGGLFEQYF
TRBD2,TRBV28,-,TRBJ2-7,TGTGCCAGCAAGATTGGCGGGAGGAACTCCTACGAGCAGTACTTC,CASKIGGRNSYEQYF
-,TRBV20-1,-,TRBJ2-1,TGCAGTGCTAGAGGTGTTACTGAGCAGTTCTTC,CSARGVTEQFF
TRBD2,TRBV7-6,-,TRBJ2-1,TGTGCCAGCAGCCCCCGGGTTGGGAGGGCCCGACCCTCCTACAATGAGCAGTTCTTC,CASSPRVGRARPSYNEQFF
-,TRBV7-2,-,TRBJ2-1,TGTGCCAGCAGCTCGGGACTTGAGCAGTTCTTC,CASSSGLEQFF
-,TRBV4-3,-,TRBJ1-3,TGCGCCAGCAGCCCCACTGGCAGCTCTGGAAACACCATATATTTT,CASSPTGSSGNTIYF
-,TRBV7-9,few,TRBJ1-1,TGTGCCAGCAGCTTAGCAAGTCTGGGATTGAACACTGAAGCTTTCTTT,CASSLASLGLNTEAFF
TRBD1,TRBV12-3/TRBV12-4,-,TRBJ1-4,TGTGCCAGCAGTTTATTCGGGACAGGGATTATTGAAAAACTGTTTTTT,CASSLFGTGIIEKLFF
-,TRBV7-6,once,TRBJ2-5,TGTGCCAGCAGCTTAAATAATAGGGACTGGCAAGAGACCCAGTACTTC,CASSLNNRDWQETQYF
-,TRBV12-3/TRBV12-4,many,TRBJ2-5,TGTGCCAGCATTTCCGGGACATCCCAAGAGACCCAGTACTTC,CASISGTSQETQYF
-,TRBV12-3/TRBV12-4,-,TRBJ1-2,TGTGCCAGCAGCCCCCACAGCTATGGCTACACCTTC,CASSPHSYGYTF
TRBD2,TRBV7-2,-,TRBJ2-3,TGTGCCAGCAGCTTGGCGGGAGGTCGGCCTAGCACAGATACGCAGTATTTT,CASSLAGGRPSTDTQYF
TRBD2,TRBV5-1,few,TRBJ2-1,TGCGCCAGCAGCTTGGGGCTAGCGGAGTACAATGAGCAGTTCTTC,CASSLGLAEYNEQFF
-,TRBV7-2,once,TRBJ2-1,TGTGCCAGCGGCTATCGGGCAATCTCCTACAATGAGCAGTTCTTC,CASGYRAISYNEQFF
-,TRBV28,-,TRBJ2-7,TGTGCCAGCAGTCCACACACAGGCAGCTCCTACGAGCAGTACTTC,CASSPHTGSSYEQYF
-,TRBV10-3,-,TRBJ2-5,TGTGCCATCAGTCAGGGGCGGGAGACCCAGTACTTC,CAISQGRETQYF
-,TRBV5-6,-,TRBJ1-4,TGTGCCAGCAGCTTTCCTGGACTGGGGGAAAAACTGTTTTTT,CASSFPGLGEKLFF
TRBD2,TRBV5-5,-,TRBJ2-1,TGTGCCAGCAGCTTGGACAGCGGGAGGGCGCCTGAGCAGTTCTTC,CASSLDSGRAPEQFF
TRBD2,TRBV14,few,TRBJ2-1,TGTGCCAGCCAAAAGGGACTAGCGGGCCCACATGAGCAGTTCTTC,CASQKGLAGPHEQFF
-,TRBV4-2,-,TRBJ1-2,TGTGCCAGCAGCCAGACAGAGCCGATTAACTATGGCTACACCTTC,CASSQTEPINYGYTF
TRBD1,TRBV6-1,few,TRBJ2-7,TGTGCCAGCAGCCGGGACAGGCAATCCTACGAGCAGTACTTC,CASSRDRQSYEQYF
-,TRBV27,-,TRBJ1-2,TGTGCCAGCAGTTTGAAGGGGCCGTTCGATGGCTACACCTTC,CASSLKGPFDGYTF
TRBD2,TRBV5-1,few,TRBJ2-7,TGCGCCAGCAGCTTGGCCGGGACTATCTACGAGCAGTACTTC,CASSLAGTIYEQYF
TRBD2,TRBV7-9,few,TRBJ2-5,TGTGCCAGCAGCAAACCGGGACTAGCGGGGGAAGAGACCCAGTACTTC,CASSKPGLAGEETQYF
-,TRBV12-3/TRBV12-4,many,TRBJ1-6,TGTGCCAGCAACTTCCCTGGGGGTGTTTCACCCCTCCACTTT,CASNFPGGVSPLHF
-,TRBV12-3/TRBV12-4,-,TRBJ2-2,TGTGCCAGCAGGGCCCGGCCGAACACCGGGGAGCTGTTTTTT,CASRARPNTGELFF
-,TRBV6-5,-,TRBJ2-1,TGTGCCAGCAGTTACTCGCCAACTTCCAATGAGCAGTTCTTC,CASSYSPTSNEQFF
-,TRBV12-3/TRBV12-4,few,TRBJ1-5,TGTGCCAGCCGGTATAGCAATCAGCCCCAGCATTTT,CASRYSNQPQHF
-,TRBV20-1,-,TRBJ1-5,TGCAGTGCTAGAGCCTCCAGATCCTCCTACAATCAGCCCCAGCATTTT,CSARASRSSYNQPQHF
-,TRBV5-3,-,TRBJ1-1,TGTGCCAGAAGCTTGAGGGGGATATACACTGAAGCTTTCTTT,CARSLRGIYTEAFF
TRBD1,TRBV10-3,few,TRBJ1-5,TGTGCCATCAGTGGAGGACAGGGGGCAAATCAGCCCCAGCATTTT,CAISGGQGANQPQHF
-,TRBV4-2,-,TRBJ2-7,TGTGCCAGCAGCCAACCAACTAGCAGCACCTACGAGCAGTACTTC,CASSQPTSSTYEQYF
-,TRBV15,-,TRBJ2-5,TGTGCCACCAGATTCGCCTCCCAAGAGACCCAGTACTTC,CATRFASQETQYF
TRBD2,TRBV27,-,TRBJ2-3,TGTGCCAGCAGTTTAGTCGTGGGCGCGGGGGCAGATACGCAGTATTTT,CASSLVVGAGADTQYF
TRBD2,TRBV10-3,many,TRBJ2-3,TGTGCCATCAGTGAGTCCCTAGCGGGAGGCACAGATACGCAGTATTTT,CAISESLAGGTDTQYF
TRBD2,TRBV12-3/TRBV12-4,-,TRBJ2-3,TGTGCCAGCAGACCCGGACTAGCGGGGGGGCCGAGGACAGATACGCAGTATTTT,CASRPGLAGGPRTDTQYF
-,TRBV4-2,-,TRBJ2-3,TGTGCCAGCAGCCAAGATACGGCGACAGATACGCAGTATTTT,CASSQDTATDTQYF
-,TRBV15,few,TRBJ2-2,TGTGCCACCAGCAGAGATCGACGGACCGGGGAGCTGTTTTTT,CATSRDRRTGELFF
TRBD1,TRBV5-8,-,TRBJ2-1,TGTGCCAGCAGTGAACCCGGGACAGGGGGAGTGGGTGAGCAGTTCTTC,CASSEPGTGGVGEQFF
TRBD2,TRBV7-8,-,TRBJ2-1,TGTGCCAGCAGCTTATCCCGCCTAGCGGGGGGCTACAATGAGCAGTTCTTC,CASSLSRLAGGYNEQFF
TRBD2,TRBV6-2/TRBV6-3,few,TRBJ2-1,TGTGCCAGCAGACTACTAGCGGGAGCTTTGAATGAGCAGTTCTTC,CASRLLAGALNEQFF
-,TRBV11-3,-,TRBJ2-2,TGTGCCAGCACCCGTACCGGGCGTACCGGGGAGCTGTTTTTT,CASTRTGRTGELFF
-,TRBV10-3,-,TRBJ1-1,TGTGCCATCAGTGCAGGCACTGAAGCTTTCTTT,CAISAGTEAFF
TRBD2,TRBV7-9,many,TRBJ2-7,TGTGCCAGCAGCCTCGCTGAGGGAGGGTCCTACGAGCAGTACTTC,CASSLAEGGSYEQYF